This TCR beta chain was identified during a study of blood T cell repertoires in COVID-19. Study summary: COVID-19 samples, acute and convalescent, were from the United States, Italy and Spain. T cells, B-cell-depleted T cells, or PBMCs provided the cDNA or gDNA that served as material.

In the authors' workflow: Reference gene primer amplification gave estimated nucleated cell counts. Assay used: immunoSEQ multiplex PCR; TCRdb lists only in-frame clones, some missing. D and trimming come from the DNA, and the V and J calls and clone size come from that table. The table has under 200,000 clones, 80% to 85% seen once. V lost 5 bases and J 6 bases, leaving 15 bases between the germline ends. Per the germline V gene, CDR1 is SGHDT and CDR2 is YYEEEE. This CDR3 has 14 amino acids. This receptor was identified in a man younger than 35 with active or convalescent COVID-19. The specimen sequenced was peripheral blood. The rearrangement uses TRBV5-6 and TRBJ1-5, with no clear D. CDR3 residues: CASSKWAGAQPQHF. In DNA, the CDR3 is TGTGCCAGCAGTAAGTGGGCGGGAGCTCAGCCCCAGCATTTT.